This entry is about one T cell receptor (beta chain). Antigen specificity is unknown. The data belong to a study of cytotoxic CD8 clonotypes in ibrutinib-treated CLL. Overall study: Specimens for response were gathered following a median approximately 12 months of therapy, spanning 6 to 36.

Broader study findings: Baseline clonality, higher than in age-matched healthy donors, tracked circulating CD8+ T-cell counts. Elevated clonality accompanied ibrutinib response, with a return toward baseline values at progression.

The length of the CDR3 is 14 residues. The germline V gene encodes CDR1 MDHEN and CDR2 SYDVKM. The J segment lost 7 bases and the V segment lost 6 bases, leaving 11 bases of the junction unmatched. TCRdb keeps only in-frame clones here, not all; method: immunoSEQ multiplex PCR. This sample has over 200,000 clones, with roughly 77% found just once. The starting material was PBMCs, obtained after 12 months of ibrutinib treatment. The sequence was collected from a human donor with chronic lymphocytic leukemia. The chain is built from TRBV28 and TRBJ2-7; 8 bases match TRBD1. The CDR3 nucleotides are TGTGCCAGCAGACAGACAGGGGAGGTGAGGGAGCAGTACTTC. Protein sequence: CASRQTGEVREQYF.